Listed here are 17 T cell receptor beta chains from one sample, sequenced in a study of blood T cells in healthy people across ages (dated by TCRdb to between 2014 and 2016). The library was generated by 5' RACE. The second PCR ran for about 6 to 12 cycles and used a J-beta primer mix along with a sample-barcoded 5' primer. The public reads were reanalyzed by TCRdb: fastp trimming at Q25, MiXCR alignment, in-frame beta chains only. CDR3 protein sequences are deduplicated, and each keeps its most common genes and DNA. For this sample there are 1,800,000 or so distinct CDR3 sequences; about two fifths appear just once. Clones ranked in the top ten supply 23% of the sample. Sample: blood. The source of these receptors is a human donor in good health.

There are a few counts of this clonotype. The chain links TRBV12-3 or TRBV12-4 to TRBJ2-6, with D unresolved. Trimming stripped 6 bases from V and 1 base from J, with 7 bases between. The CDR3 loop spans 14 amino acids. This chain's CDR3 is CASRSMSGANVLTF. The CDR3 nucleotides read TGTGCCAGCAGATCTATGTCTGGGGCCAACGTCCTGACTTTC.

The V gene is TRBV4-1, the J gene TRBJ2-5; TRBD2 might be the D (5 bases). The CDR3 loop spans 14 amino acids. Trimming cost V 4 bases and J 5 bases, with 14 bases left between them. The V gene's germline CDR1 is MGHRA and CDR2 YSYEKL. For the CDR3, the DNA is TGCGCCAGCAGCCCCGGAGGCCGCCGGGAGACCCAGTACTTC. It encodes CASSPGGRRETQYF.

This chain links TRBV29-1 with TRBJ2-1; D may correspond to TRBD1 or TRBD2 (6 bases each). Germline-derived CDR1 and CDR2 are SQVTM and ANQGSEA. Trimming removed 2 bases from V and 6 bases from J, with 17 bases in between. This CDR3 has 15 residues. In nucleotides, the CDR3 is TGCAGCGTTGAAAACGCCGGGGGCGCCGGCAATGAGCAGTTCTTC. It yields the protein CSVENAGGAGNEQFF.

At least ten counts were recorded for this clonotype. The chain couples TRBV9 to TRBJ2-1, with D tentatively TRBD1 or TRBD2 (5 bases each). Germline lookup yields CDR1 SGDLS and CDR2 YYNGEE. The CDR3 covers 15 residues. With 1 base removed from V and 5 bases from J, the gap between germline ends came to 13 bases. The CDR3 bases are TGTGCCAGCAGCGTACTCACTAGGGGCGACAATGAGCAGTTCTTC. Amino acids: CASSVLTRGDNEQFF.

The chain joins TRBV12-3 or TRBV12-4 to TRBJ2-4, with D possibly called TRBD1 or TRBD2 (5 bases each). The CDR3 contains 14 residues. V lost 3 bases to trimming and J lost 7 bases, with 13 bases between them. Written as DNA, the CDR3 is TGTGCCAGCAGTTTTCCCGGGGACGGGAACATTCAGTACTTC. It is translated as CASSFPGDGNIQYF.

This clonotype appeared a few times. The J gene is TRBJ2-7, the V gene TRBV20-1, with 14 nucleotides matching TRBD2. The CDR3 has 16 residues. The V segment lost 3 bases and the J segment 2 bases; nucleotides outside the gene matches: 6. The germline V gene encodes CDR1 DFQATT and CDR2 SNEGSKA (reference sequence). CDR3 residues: CSARGTSGGPTYEQYF. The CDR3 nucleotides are TGCAGTGCTAGGGGGACTAGCGGGGGACCCACCTACGAGCAGTACTTC.

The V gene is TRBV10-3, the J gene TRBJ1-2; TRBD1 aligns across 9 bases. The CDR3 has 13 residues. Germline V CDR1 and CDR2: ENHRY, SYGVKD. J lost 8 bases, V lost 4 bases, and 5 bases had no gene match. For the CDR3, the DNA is TGTGCCATCAGTGGGGACAGGGCGACCGGCTACACCTTC. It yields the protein CAISGDRATGYTF.

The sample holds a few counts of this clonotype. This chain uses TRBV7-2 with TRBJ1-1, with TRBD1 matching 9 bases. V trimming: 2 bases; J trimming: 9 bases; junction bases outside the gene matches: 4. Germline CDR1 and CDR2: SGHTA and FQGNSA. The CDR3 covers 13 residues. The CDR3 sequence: CASSLRQGGQAFF. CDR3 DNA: TGTGCCAGCAGCTTAAGACAGGGGGGACAAGCTTTCTTT.

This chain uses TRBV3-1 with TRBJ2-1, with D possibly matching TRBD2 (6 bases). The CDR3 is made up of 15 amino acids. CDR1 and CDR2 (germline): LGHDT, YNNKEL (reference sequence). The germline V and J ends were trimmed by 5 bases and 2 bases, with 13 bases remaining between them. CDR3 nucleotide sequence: TGTGCCAGCAGCGCAGGACTAACCACCTACAATGAGCAGTTCTTC. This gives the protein CASSAGLTTYNEQFF.

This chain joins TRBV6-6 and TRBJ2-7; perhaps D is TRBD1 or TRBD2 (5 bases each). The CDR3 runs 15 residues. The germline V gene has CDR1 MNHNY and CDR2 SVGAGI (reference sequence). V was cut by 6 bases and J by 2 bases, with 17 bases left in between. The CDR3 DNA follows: TGTGCCAGCAGCCCAGCCCGGGACGGCACCTACGAGCAGTACTTC. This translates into CASSPARDGTYEQYF.

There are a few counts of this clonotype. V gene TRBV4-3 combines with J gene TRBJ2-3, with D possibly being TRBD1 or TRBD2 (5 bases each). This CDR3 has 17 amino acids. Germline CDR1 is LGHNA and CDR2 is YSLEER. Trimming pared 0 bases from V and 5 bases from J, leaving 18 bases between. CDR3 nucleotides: TGCGCCAGCAGCCAAGATCGACCCGGGGCCCCCTTAGATACGCAGTATTTT. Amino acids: CASSQDRPGAPLDTQYF.

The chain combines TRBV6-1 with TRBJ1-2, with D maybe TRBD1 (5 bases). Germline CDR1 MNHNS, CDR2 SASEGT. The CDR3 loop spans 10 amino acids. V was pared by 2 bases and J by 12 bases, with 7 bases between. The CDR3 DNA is TGTGCCAGCAGTGAATGGACAAACACCTTC. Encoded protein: CASSEWTNTF.

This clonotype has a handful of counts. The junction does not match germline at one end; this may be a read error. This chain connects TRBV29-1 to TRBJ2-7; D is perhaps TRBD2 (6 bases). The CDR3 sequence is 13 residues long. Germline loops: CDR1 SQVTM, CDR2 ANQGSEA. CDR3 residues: CSVEGRGAGEQYF. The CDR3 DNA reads TGCAGCGTCGAAGGTAGAGGGGCGGGGGAGCAGTACTTC.

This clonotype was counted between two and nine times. The CDR3, as DNA: TGTGCCAGCAGCTTAATCGCGGGGGTAACCGCTAACGAGCAGTACTTC. This translates into CASSLIAGVTANEQYF. The rearrangement uses TRBV7-2 and TRBJ2-7; 7 bases are shared with TRBD2. Losses at the gene ends were 2 bases for V and 5 bases for J; bases not matched to a gene: 12. CDR3 size: 16 residues. Germline CDR1 SGHTA, CDR2 FQGNSA.

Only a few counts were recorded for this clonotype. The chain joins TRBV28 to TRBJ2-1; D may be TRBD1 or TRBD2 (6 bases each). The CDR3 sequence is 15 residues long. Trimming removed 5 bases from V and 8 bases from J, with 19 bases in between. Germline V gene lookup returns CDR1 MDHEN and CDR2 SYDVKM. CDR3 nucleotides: TGTGCCAGCAGTCGCGGGACATTAGAAGGCGATGAGCAGTTCTTC. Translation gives CASSRGTLEGDEQFF.

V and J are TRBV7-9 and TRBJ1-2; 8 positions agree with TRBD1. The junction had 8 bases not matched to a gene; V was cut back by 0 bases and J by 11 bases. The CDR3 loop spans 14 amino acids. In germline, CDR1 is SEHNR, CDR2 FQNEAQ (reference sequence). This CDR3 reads CASSLAGTGWVYTF. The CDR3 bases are TGTGCCAGCAGCTTAGCCGGGACAGGTTGGGTGTACACCTTC.

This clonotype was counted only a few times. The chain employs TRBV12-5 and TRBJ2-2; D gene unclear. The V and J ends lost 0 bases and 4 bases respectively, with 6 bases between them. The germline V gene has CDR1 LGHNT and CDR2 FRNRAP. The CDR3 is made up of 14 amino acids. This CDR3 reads CASGLVKVTGELFF. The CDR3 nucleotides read TGTGCTAGTGGTTTGGTAAAGGTCACCGGGGAGCTGTTTTTT.